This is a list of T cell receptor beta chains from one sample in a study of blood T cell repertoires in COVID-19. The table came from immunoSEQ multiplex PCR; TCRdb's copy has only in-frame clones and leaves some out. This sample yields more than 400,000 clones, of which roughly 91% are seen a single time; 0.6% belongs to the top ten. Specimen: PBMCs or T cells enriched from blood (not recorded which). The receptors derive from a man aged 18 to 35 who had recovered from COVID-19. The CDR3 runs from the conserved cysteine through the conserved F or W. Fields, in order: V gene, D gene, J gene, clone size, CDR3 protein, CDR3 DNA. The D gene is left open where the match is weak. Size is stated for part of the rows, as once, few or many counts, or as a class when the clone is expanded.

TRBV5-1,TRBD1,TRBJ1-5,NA,CASSLAGGGQPQHF,TGCGCCAGCAGCTTGGCAGGGGGCGGTCAGCCCCAGCATTTT
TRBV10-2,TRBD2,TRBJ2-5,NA,CASRAGGPPETQYF,TGCGCCAGCAGAGCGGGAGGGCCTCCGGAGACCCAGTACTTC
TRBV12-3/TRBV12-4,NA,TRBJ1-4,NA,CASSLGRGGKLFF,TGTGCCAGCAGTTTAGGTCGGGGGGGGAAACTGTTTTTT
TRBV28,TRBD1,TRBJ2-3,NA,CASTPTGGDTQYF,TGTGCCAGCACTCCCACAGGGGGGGATACGCAGTATTTT
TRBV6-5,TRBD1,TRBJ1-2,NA,CASSRGQTYYGYTF,TGTGCCAGCAGTAGGGGACAGACCTACTATGGCTACACCTTC
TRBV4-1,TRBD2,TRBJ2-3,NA,CASSWGGTTDTQYF,TGCGCCAGCAGCTGGGGGGGGACCACAGATACGCAGTATTTT
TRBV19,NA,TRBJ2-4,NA,CASSISASGAKNIQYF,TGTGCCAGTAGTATAAGTGCTTCCGGAGCCAAAAACATTCAGTACTTC
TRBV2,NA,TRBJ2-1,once,CASNREPSYNEQFF,TGTGCCAGCAACCGGGAGCCCTCCTACAATGAGCAGTTCTTC
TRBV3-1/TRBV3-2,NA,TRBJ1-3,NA,CASRIPGAGNTIYF,TGTGCCAGCAGGATCCCGGGGGCTGGAAACACCATATATTTT
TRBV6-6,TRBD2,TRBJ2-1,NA,CASSKLAGGYNEQFF,TGTGCCAGCAGTAAACTAGCGGGAGGGTACAATGAGCAGTTCTTC
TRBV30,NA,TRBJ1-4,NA,CAWRDYGVNEKLFF,TGTGCCTGGAGGGATTACGGGGTAAATGAAAAACTGTTTTTT
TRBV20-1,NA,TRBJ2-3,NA,CSASPVLRADTQYF,TGCAGTGCTAGTCCCGTACTGAGGGCAGATACGCAGTATTTT
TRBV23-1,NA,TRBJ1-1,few,CASSQSEWVLGLDTEAFF,TGCGCCAGCAGTCAATCGGAGTGGGTCTTGGGTTTGGACACTGAAGCTTTCTTT
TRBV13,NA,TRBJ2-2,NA,CASSFQGTGELFF,TGTGCCAGCAGCTTCCAGGGCACCGGGGAGCTGTTTTTT
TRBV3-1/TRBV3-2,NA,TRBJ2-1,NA,CASSQDPGAGLAGYNEQFF,TGTGCCAGCAGCCAAGATCCGGGTGCGGGCCTCGCGGGTTACAATGAGCAGTTCTTC
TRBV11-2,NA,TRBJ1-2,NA,CASSFEGSGYTF,TGTGCCAGCAGCTTTGAGGGTTCCGGCTACACCTTC
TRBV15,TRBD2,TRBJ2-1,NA,CATSRTSGSSYNEQFF,TGTGCCACCAGCAGAACTAGCGGGAGCTCCTACAATGAGCAGTTCTTC
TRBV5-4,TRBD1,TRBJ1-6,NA,CASSLSPPGGRSYNSPLHF,TGTGCCAGCAGCTTAAGTCCTCCAGGGGGCAGGTCCTATAATTCACCCCTCCACTTT
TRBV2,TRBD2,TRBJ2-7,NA,CASNPAGGYEQYF,TGTGCCAGCAACCCAGCGGGGGGCTACGAGCAGTACTTC
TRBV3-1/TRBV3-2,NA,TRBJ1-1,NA,CASSTQGRNTEAFF,TGTGCCAGCAGCACCCAGGGGCGGAACACTGAAGCTTTCTTT
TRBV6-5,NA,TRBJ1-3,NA,CASSGTGAGNTIYF,TGTGCCAGCAGCGGGACGGGGGCTGGAAACACCATATATTTT
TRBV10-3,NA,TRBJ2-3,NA,CAISSTGTDTQYF,TGTGCCATCAGTTCTACAGGGACAGATACGCAGTATTTT
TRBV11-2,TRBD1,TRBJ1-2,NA,CASSLSAGGDYGYTF,TGTGCCAGCAGCTTATCGGCAGGGGGAGACTATGGCTACACCTTC
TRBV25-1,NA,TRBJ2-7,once,CASREAGPNEQYF,TGTGCCAGCAGGGAGGCGGGGCCTAACGAGCAGTACTTC
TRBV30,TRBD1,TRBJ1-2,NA,CAWTRQGAYYGYTF,TGTGCCTGGACCCGACAGGGGGCCTACTATGGCTACACCTTC
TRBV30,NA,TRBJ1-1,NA,CAGLGTEAFF,TGTGCCGGACTGGGGACTGAAGCTTTCTTT
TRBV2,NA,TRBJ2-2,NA,CASKGAHAGELFF,TGTGCCAGCAAAGGGGCCCACGCCGGGGAGCTGTTTTTT
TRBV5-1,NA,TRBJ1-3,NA,CASSGTPGYSGNTIYF,TGCGCCAGCAGCGGGACACCGGGTTACTCTGGAAACACCATATATTTT
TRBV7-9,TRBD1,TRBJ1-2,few,CASSLADGDRIYGYTF,TGTGCCAGCAGCCTAGCCGACGGGGACAGAATATATGGCTACACCTTC
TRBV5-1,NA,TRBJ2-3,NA,CATRTSGVSTDTQYF,TGCGCCACCAGAACCAGCGGAGTTAGCACAGATACGCAGTATTTT
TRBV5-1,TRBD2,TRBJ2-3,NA,CASSLGGGPSDTQYF,TGCGCCAGCAGCTTGGGGGGAGGGCCCTCAGATACGCAGTATTTT
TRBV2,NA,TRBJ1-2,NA,CASSRTVDNYGYTF,TGTGCCAGCAGCCGGACAGTGGATAACTATGGCTACACCTTC
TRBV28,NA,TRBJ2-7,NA,CASSAPGLGSYEQYF,TGTGCCAGCAGCGCGCCAGGCCTGGGCTCCTACGAGCAGTACTTC
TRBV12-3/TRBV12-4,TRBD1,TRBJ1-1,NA,CAAVTGIGTEAFF,TGTGCCGCGGTGACAGGGATTGGAACTGAAGCTTTCTTT
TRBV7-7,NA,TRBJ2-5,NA,CASSRSQSETQYF,TGTGCCAGCTCCCGTTCCCAGTCGGAGACCCAGTACTTC
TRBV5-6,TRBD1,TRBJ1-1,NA,CASSLGAGGVTEAFF,TGTGCCAGCAGCTTGGGGGCAGGGGGTGTCACTGAAGCTTTCTTT
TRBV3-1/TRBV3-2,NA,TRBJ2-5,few,CASSQAVRGGTQYF,TGTGCCAGCAGCCAAGCCGTCCGAGGGGGGACCCAGTACTTC
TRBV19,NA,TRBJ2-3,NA,CASKVGATDTQYF,TGTGCCAGTAAGGTGGGGGCGACAGATACGCAGTATTTT
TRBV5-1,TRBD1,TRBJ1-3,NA,CASSSDRGPGNTIYF,TGCGCCAGCAGCTCTGACAGGGGGCCAGGAAACACCATATATTTT
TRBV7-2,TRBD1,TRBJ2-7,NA,CASSITGTGNEQYF,TGTGCCAGCAGCATAACCGGGACAGGGAACGAGCAGTACTTC
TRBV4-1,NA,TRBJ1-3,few,CASSQVGSSGNTIYF,TGCGCCAGCAGCCAAGTGGGCAGCTCTGGAAACACCATATATTTT
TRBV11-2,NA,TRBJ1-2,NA,CASSLEARSGYTF,TGTGCCAGCAGCTTAGAGGCTCGCAGTGGCTACACCTTC
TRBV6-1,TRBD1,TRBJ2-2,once,CASSGISGGVTGELFF,TGTGCCAGCAGTGGGATCTCAGGGGGCGTCACCGGGGAGCTGTTTTTT
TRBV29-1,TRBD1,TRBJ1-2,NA,CSVEGQGAGYTF,TGCAGCGTTGAAGGACAGGGAGCGGGCTACACCTTC
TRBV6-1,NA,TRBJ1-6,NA,CASSDIGLLPLHF,TGTGCCAGCAGTGACATCGGTCTGCTCCCCCTCCACTTT
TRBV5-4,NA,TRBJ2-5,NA,CASSLGESETQYF,TGTGCCAGCAGCTTGGGCGAGTCAGAGACCCAGTACTTC
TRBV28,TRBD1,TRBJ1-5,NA,CASSFRTGSQPQHF,TGTGCCAGCAGTTTTCGGACAGGGTCTCAGCCCCAGCATTTT
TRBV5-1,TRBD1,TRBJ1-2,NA,CASSWGQGREGYTF,TGCGCCAGCAGCTGGGGACAGGGGCGAGAAGGCTACACCTTC
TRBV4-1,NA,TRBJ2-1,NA,CASSQDRGGRISPQPLNEQFF,TGCGCCAGCAGCCAAGATAGAGGGGGACGCATTAGCCCGCAACCATTGAATGAGCAGTTCTTC
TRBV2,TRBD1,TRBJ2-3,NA,CASSAGGSTDTQYF,TGTGCCAGCAGTGCAGGGGGAAGCACAGATACGCAGTATTTT
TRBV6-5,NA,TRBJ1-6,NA,CASSTNRVSPLHF,TGTGCCAGCAGTACGAACAGGGTCTCACCCCTCCACTTT
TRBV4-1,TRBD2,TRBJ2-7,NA,CASSQESGSPYEQYF,TGCGCCAGCAGCCAAGAGAGCGGGAGTCCGTACGAGCAGTACTTC
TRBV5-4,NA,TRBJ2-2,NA,CASSLQARWGTGELFF,TGTGCCAGCAGCTTACAGGCCCGATGGGGCACCGGGGAGCTGTTTTTT
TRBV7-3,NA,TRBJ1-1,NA,CASSLRPGSASVSEAFF,TGTGCCAGCAGCTTAAGGCCAGGTTCGGCGTCCGTGAGTGAAGCTTTCTTT
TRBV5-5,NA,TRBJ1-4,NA,CASSLGSNEKLFF,TGTGCCAGCAGCTTGGGCAGTAATGAAAAACTGTTTTTT